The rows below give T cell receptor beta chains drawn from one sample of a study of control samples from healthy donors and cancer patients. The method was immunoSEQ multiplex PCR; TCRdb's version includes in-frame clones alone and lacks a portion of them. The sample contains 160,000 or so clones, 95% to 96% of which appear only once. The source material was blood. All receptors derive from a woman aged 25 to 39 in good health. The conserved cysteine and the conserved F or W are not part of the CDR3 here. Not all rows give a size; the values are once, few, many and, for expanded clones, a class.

CDR3 protein: ASSFGSGYGYT
V gene: TRBV7-3
clone size: .

CDR3 protein: ASRTSSGNTIY
V gene: TRBV30
clone size: .

CDR3 protein: ASSLSGASSYEQY
V gene: TRBV27
clone size: once

CDR3 protein: ASSPGPNYNEQF
V gene: TRBV28
clone size: .

CDR3 protein: ASSIGIDGLPYGYT
V gene: TRBV19
clone size: .

CDR3 protein: ASRNIYWGQENTEAF
V gene: TRBV27
clone size: once

CDR3 protein: ASIDLAGAVGELF
V gene: TRBV19
clone size: .

CDR3 protein: AISESLAGGPGEQY
V gene: TRBV10-3
clone size: .

CDR3 protein: ASSGLSNQPQH
V gene: TRBV25-1
clone size: .

CDR3 protein: ASSQGRRGELF
V gene: TRBV14
clone size: .

CDR3 protein: ASSLLADTGELF
V gene: TRBV6-1
clone size: .

CDR3 protein: ASSQRSSGRGGIRNEQY
V gene: TRBV4-1
clone size: .

CDR3 protein: ASSIWSGNNEKLF
V gene: TRBV19
clone size: .

CDR3 protein: ASSPLPNTEAF
V gene: TRBV18
clone size: .

CDR3 protein: ASSSRGYGYT
V gene: TRBV12-3/TRBV12-4
clone size: .

CDR3 protein: ASSPTGQGDQPQH
V gene: TRBV19
clone size: few

CDR3 protein: ASNAGTSIGYEQY
V gene: TRBV28
clone size: .

CDR3 protein: ASSWTGVGIQY
V gene: TRBV12-3/TRBV12-4
clone size: .

CDR3 protein: ASSISGDRPGYT
V gene: TRBV19
clone size: .

CDR3 protein: ASSQERFGEQF
V gene: TRBV4-1
clone size: .

CDR3 protein: ASSPPGGQNTGELF
V gene: TRBV5-1
clone size: .

CDR3 protein: ASSFGAGGSGNTIY
V gene: TRBV7-9
clone size: .

CDR3 protein: ATSDPKTGTYGYT
V gene: TRBV24-1
clone size: .

CDR3 protein: ASSLSGHSVVTEAF
V gene: TRBV3-1/TRBV3-2
clone size: .

CDR3 protein: ASSPEWDRRTEAF
V gene: TRBV4-2
clone size: .

CDR3 protein: ASSLLAEQYNEQF
V gene: TRBV7-2
clone size: once

CDR3 protein: ASRSPLAEAF
V gene: TRBV7-9
clone size: once

CDR3 protein: SVEGGFQPQH
V gene: TRBV29-1
clone size: once

CDR3 protein: ASSPLGRGEQY
V gene: TRBV13
clone size: .

CDR3 protein: SGRDGPYEQY
V gene: TRBV29-1
clone size: .

CDR3 protein: ASSPHWGGEETQY
V gene: TRBV13
clone size: .

CDR3 protein: ASSLVTGELF
V gene: TRBV11-2
clone size: .

CDR3 protein: ALRGRRKETQY
V gene: TRBV18
clone size: .

CDR3 protein: ASSVVGDSSFYT
V gene: TRBV9
clone size: .

CDR3 protein: ASSLSGSTHEQY
V gene: TRBV4-2
clone size: .

CDR3 protein: ASSSPGTGLQPQH
V gene: TRBV27
clone size: .

CDR3 protein: ASSLAGGPSPREQF
V gene: TRBV11-2
clone size: .

CDR3 protein: ASSSPRETQY
V gene: TRBV5-1
clone size: .

CDR3 protein: ASSFGQGAGANVLT
V gene: TRBV19
clone size: .

CDR3 protein: ASSPITGGLGYT
V gene: TRBV28
clone size: .

CDR3 protein: ASSELEDIIFQETQY
V gene: TRBV2
clone size: .

CDR3 protein: ASSSLAADTQY
V gene: TRBV5-1
clone size: .

CDR3 protein: ASSQDRQDRGYTGELF
V gene: TRBV4-1
clone size: .

CDR3 protein: ASSPRLAGWEDTQY
V gene: TRBV7-3
clone size: .

CDR3 protein: AWSVRLQWGYNEQF
V gene: TRBV30
clone size: .

CDR3 protein: ASSTPAPTGELF
V gene: TRBV19
clone size: .

CDR3 protein: ASSQSDSGTAYATNEKLF
V gene: TRBV16
clone size: .

CDR3 protein: ASKFLGLDSTDTQY
V gene: TRBV4-1
clone size: .